Following are 28 T cell receptor beta chains from one sample sequenced in a study of T-cell reconstitution after alpha-beta-depleted transplantation in children. Unique molecular identifiers were incorporated into the prepared TCRbeta library. Using its own MiXCR run on the PCR reads, TCRdb lists one record per CDR3 protein. The repertoire has around 270,000 distinct CDR3 sequences, roughly a tenth of them found once; the top ten carry 7% to 9.5%. Here the sequenced sample was PBMCs, taken before TCRalphabeta/CD19-depleted stem cell transplant. The receptor source for this set is a boy in the first two years of life with acute myeloid leukemia, due to receive a stem cell transplant.

This clonotype appeared many times. The V and J genes are TRBV28 and TRBJ2-6, with 7 bases lining up with TRBD2. The CDR3 extends over 15 amino acids. V lost 2 bases and J lost 4; bases outside the gene matches: 2. CDR1 and CDR2 from the germline V gene are MDHEN and SYDVKM. CDR3 protein: CASSLSGTGANVLTF. The CDR3 DNA sequence: TGTGCCAGCAGTTTAAGCGGGACCGGGGCCAACGTCCTGACTTTC.

The chain links TRBV6-2 or TRBV6-3 to TRBJ2-1, with 14 bases aligning to TRBD2. V was clipped by 6 bases and J by 7 bases; unmatched bases: 5. Germline assignment: CDR1 MNHEY and CDR2 SVGEGT. The CDR3 totals 15 residues. The CDR3 region is CASSNRTSGRNEQFF. CDR3 in DNA: TGTGCCAGCAGCAACAGGACTAGCGGGAGGAATGAGCAGTTCTTC.

This clonotype was observed at least ten times. V and J are TRBV11-2 and TRBJ2-7; D unresolved. Trimming stripped 4 bases from V and 5 bases from J, with 18 bases between. This CDR3 region has 15 residues. Germline V CDR1 and CDR2: SGHAT, FQNNGV. CDR3 in amino acids: CASSSLLRGWDEQYF. Here the CDR3 DNA reads TGTGCCAGCAGCTCTCTTCTTCGCGGTTGGGACGAGCAGTACTTC. Full variable domain (remainder filled in from reference TRBV11-2 and TRBJ2-7): EAGVAQSPRYKIIEKRQSVAFWCNPISGHATLYWYQQILGQGPKLLIQFQNNGVVDDSQLPKDRFSAERLKGVDSTLKIQPAKLEDSAVYLCASSSLLRGWDEQYFGPGTRLTVT.

The table lists this clonotype with many counts. V gene TRBV5-5 combines with J gene TRBJ2-7, with 7 nucleotides matching TRBD2. V lost 5 bases and J lost 0; bases outside the gene matches: 8. The CDR3 is made up of 15 amino acids. Germline V CDR1 and CDR2: SGHKS, YYEKEE (reference sequence). The chain's CDR3 is CASSISTSISYEQYF. For the CDR3, the DNA is TGTGCCAGCAGTATATCGACTAGCATCTCCTACGAGCAGTACTTC.

This clonotype was observed at least ten times. In DNA, the CDR3 is TGCAGTGCTAGTTGGGGGAGCAATCAGCCCCAGCATTTT. This codes for CSASWGSNQPQHF. V usage is TRBV20-1 and J usage is TRBJ1-5; a weak D match, TRBD1 (5 bases). The CDR3 contains 13 residues. V was shortened by 3 bases and J by 1 base, with 7 bases between the two germline ends. CDR1 and CDR2 (germline): DFQATT, SNEGSKA (reference sequence).

The gene calls are TRBV11-2 and TRBJ2-7; a weak D match, TRBD1 (6 bases). Trimming stripped 2 bases from V and 3 bases from J, with 14 bases between. From germline, CDR1 is SGHAT and CDR2 FQNNGV. The CDR3 length is 15 residues. The CDR3 nucleotides are TGTGCCAGCAGCTTATGGTGGGACACTCTCTACGAGCAGTACTTC. The encoded protein is CASSLWWDTLYEQYF.

This clonotype was seen ten or more times. V gene TRBV5-1 combines with J gene TRBJ1-2; D gene ambiguous. Germline CDR1 reads SGHRS; CDR2 reads YFSETQ. The CDR3 consists of 16 residues. V shed 0 bases and J shed 4 bases, with 16 bases lying between them. The CDR3 sequence is CASSLASRVGVYGYTF. In DNA, the CDR3 is TGCGCCAGCAGCTTGGCCTCCCGGGTAGGAGTCTATGGCTACACCTTC.

The gene calls are TRBV28 and TRBJ1-1; D is possibly TRBD1 (6 bases). In germline, CDR1 is MDHEN, CDR2 SYDVKM. CDR3 length: 16 residues. V was clipped by 3 bases and J by 3 bases, with 17 bases between them. CDR3: CASSFGPSPGDTEAFF. The CDR3 DNA reads TGTGCCAGCAGTTTTGGACCCTCCCCAGGGGACACTGAAGCTTTCTTT.

This clonotype was counted only a few times. CDR3: CASSIAGSTGELFF. CDR3 coding DNA: TGTGCCAGTAGTATTGCCGGGTCTACCGGGGAGCTGTTTTTT. The chain carries TRBV19 and TRBJ2-2, with D hard to call. The germline gives CDR1 LNHDA, CDR2 SQIVND (reference sequence). This CDR3 is built from 14 residues. Trimming took 3 bases from V and 5 from J, leaving 10 bases between them.

This clonotype occurred many times. The CDR3 DNA is TGTGCCAGCAGCATAACAGGGGTAGGGAGCACTGAAGCTTTCTTT. This codes for CASSITGVGSTEAFF. The chain links TRBV27 to TRBJ1-1; 7 bases line up with TRBD1. CDR1 is MNHEY, CDR2 SMNVEV, per germline (reference sequence). Trimming at V came to 6 bases and at J to 4 bases, leaving 11 bases not matched to a gene. The CDR3 is 15 residues long.

J is TRBJ2-2 and V is TRBV29-1; the match to TRBD1 covers 7 bases. V lost 7 bases to trimming and J lost 5 bases; unmatched junction nucleotides: 7. CDR3 length equals 13 residues. From germline, CDR1 is SQVTM and CDR2 ANQGSEA. This CDR3 reads CSGYRGMTGELFF. Written as DNA, the CDR3 is TGCAGCGGTTACAGGGGAATGACCGGGGAGCTGTTTTTT.

This clonotype was seen a handful of times. The rearrangement links TRBV7-3 to TRBJ2-2; D possibly corresponds to TRBD1 (6 bases). V dropped 1 base and J dropped 0 bases, with 21 bases sitting between them. The CDR3 loop spans 20 amino acids. Germline assignment: CDR1 SGHTA and CDR2 FQGTGA. Written as DNA, the CDR3 is TGTGCCAGCAGCTTAAAATCGCGACAGGCTAAACTCGCGAACACCGGGGAGCTGTTTTTT. Its translation is CASSLKSRQAKLANTGELFF.

Ten or more counts support this clonotype. This chain joins TRBV7-3 and TRBJ2-3; tentative D call: TRBD1 (6 bases). The ends were cut back, 2 bases at V and 3 bases at J, with 12 bases in the middle. Germline lookup yields CDR1 SGHTA and CDR2 FQGTGA. CDR3 size: 15 residues. DNA for the CDR3: TGTGCCAGCAGCTTATCTTCGCAGGGGACAGATACGCAGTATTTT. Translated, it gives CASSLSSQGTDTQYF.

Many counts were recorded for this clonotype. The V and J genes are TRBV20-1 and TRBJ2-1, with D perhaps TRBD2 (5 bases). V dropped 0 bases and J dropped 6 bases, with 9 bases sitting between them. This CDR3 spans 13 amino acids. The germline V gene encodes CDR1 DFQATT and CDR2 SNEGSKA (reference sequence). CDR3 region: CSARDTRTNEQFF. The CDR3 DNA reads TGCAGTGCTAGAGATACTAGGACCAATGAGCAGTTCTTC.

This clonotype was counted at least ten times. The V and J genes are TRBV2 and TRBJ2-1; 8 bases line up with TRBD2. V was clipped by 2 bases and J by 7 bases; unmatched bases: 16. The CDR3 spans 18 residues. The germline V gene has CDR1 SNHLY and CDR2 FYNNEI. The CDR3 is CASSEREGGLDNTNEQFF. In DNA form, the CDR3 reads TGTGCCAGCAGTGAAAGGGAGGGGGGACTAGACAACACGAATGAGCAGTTCTTC.

This clonotype was found many times. The rearrangement links TRBV7-9 to TRBJ2-2, with a possible D match to TRBD1 (5 bases). The CDR3 extends over 16 amino acids. The V end lost 3 bases, the J end lost 2 bases, and 13 bases lay between the germline ends. Germline CDR1 is SEHNR and CDR2 is FQNEAQ (reference sequence). The CDR3 region is CASSFSRRGNTGELFF. In nucleotides, the CDR3 is TGTGCCAGCAGCTTTTCCAGAAGGGGAAACACCGGGGAGCTGTTTTTT.

This clonotype was detected ten times or more. The chain carries TRBV7-9 and TRBJ2-7; 8 positions agree with TRBD2. The ends lost 4 bases at V and 2 bases at J; junction bases unmatched: 4. Germline V CDR1 and CDR2: SEHNR, FQNEAQ (reference sequence). CDR3 length equals 14 residues. CDR3 sequence (DNA): TGTGCCAGCAGCTCAACGGGACTAGCCTACGAGCAGTACTTC. Protein product: CASSSTGLAYEQYF.

The gene calls are TRBV29-1 and TRBJ1-1; D might be TRBD1 (6 bases). The germline V gene has CDR1 SQVTM and CDR2 ANQGSEA. This CDR3 region has 13 residues. Trimming left V 6 bases short and J 1 base short, with 12 bases between. The CDR3 region is CSVLRTANTEAFF. The DNA of the CDR3 is TGCAGCGTGCTTAGGACAGCGAACACTGAAGCTTTCTTT.

This clonotype was seen a few times. The V gene is TRBV12-3 or TRBV12-4, the J gene TRBJ2-3; 8 nucleotides align to TRBD1. The CDR3 contains 14 residues. V shed 3 bases, J shed 5 bases, and the junction held 4 bases outside the gene matches. The CDR3 reads CASSLGTGIDTQYF. In nucleotides, the CDR3 is TGTGCCAGCAGTTTGGGGACAGGAATAGATACGCAGTATTTT.

As for this clonotype: Being one base from a much bigger clone, this may be a read error. This chain connects TRBV29-1 to TRBJ2-5; TRBD1 matches 7 bases. Germline V gene data show CDR1 as SQVTM and CDR2 as ANQGSEA. This CDR3 is built from 12 residues. CDR3 sequence: CGVERGRETQYF. The CDR3 DNA reads TGCGGCGTTGAAAGGGGGCGAGAGACCCAGTACTTC.

This clonotype occurred many times. The chain employs TRBV20-1 and TRBJ1-6; tentatively, D is TRBD1 (6 bases). This CDR3 spans 12 amino acids. Germline V gene lookup returns CDR1 DFQATT and CDR2 SNEGSKA (reference sequence). V lost 7 bases to trimming and J lost 9 bases, with 13 bases between them. CDR3 sequence reads: CSGSTGISPLHF. CDR3 in DNA: TGCAGTGGTTCGACAGGAATTTCACCCCTCCACTTT.

The chain carries TRBV5-6 and TRBJ2-7; unclear D gene. The CDR3 totals 13 residues. Germline lookup yields CDR1 SGHDT and CDR2 YYEEEE. V lost 2 bases and J 4 bases, leaving 10 bases between the germline ends. CDR3 region: CASSFFGVYEQYF. CDR3 nucleotides: TGTGCCAGCAGCTTCTTTGGGGTGTACGAGCAGTACTTC.

This clonotype appeared once. The chain carries TRBV10-3 and TRBJ2-5; 12 bases agree with TRBD1. The CDR3 totals 16 residues. Per the germline V gene, CDR1 is ENHRY and CDR2 is SYGVKD. V shed 6 bases and J 5 bases; nucleotides not matched to a gene: 10. The CDR3 sequence is CAISERDRGQAETQYF. CDR3 in DNA: TGTGCCATCAGCGAGCGGGACAGGGGGCAGGCGGAGACCCAGTACTTC.

In this sample, this clonotype turned up many times. The gene calls are TRBV5-1 and TRBJ2-5, with D perhaps matching TRBD2 (6 bases). The CDR3 runs 15 residues. Per germline, CDR1 SGHRS and CDR2 YFSETQ. Trimming shortened V by 3 bases and J by 4 bases, and 16 bases separated the two germline ends. In DNA, the CDR3 is TGCGCCAGCAGCTCAACTTTAGCGGAAAGAGAGACCCAGTACTTC. Its translation: CASSSTLAERETQYF.

This clonotype has ten or more counts. The V call is TRBV12-3 or TRBV12-4, the J call TRBJ2-7, with no clear D. V was clipped by 6 bases and J by 5 bases, with 14 bases between them. CDR3 length: 13 amino acids. The CDR3 is CASSQIEGNEQYF. In nucleotides, the CDR3 is TGTGCCAGCAGCCAGATTGAAGGGAACGAGCAGTACTTC.

This clonotype was seen many times. The chain carries TRBV11-2 and TRBJ2-7, with a possible D match to TRBD2 (5 bases). The V end lost 1 base, the J end lost 0 bases, and 19 bases lay between the germline ends. Germline-derived CDR1 and CDR2 are SGHAT and FQNNGV. This CDR3 contains 18 residues. CDR3 nucleotide sequence: TGTGCCAGCAGCTTAGTGGGCACTAGAAGTGGCGGCTCCTACGAGCAGTACTTC. This codes for CASSLVGTRSGGSYEQYF. Full variable domain (missing parts from reference TRBV11-2 and TRBJ2-7): EAGVAQSPRYKIIEKRQSVAFWCNPISGHATLYWYQQILGQGPKLLIQFQNNGVVDDSQLPKDRFSAERLKGVDSTLKIQPAKLEDSAVYLCASSLVGTRSGGSYEQYFGPGTRLTVT.

This clonotype was detected ten times or more. The genes are TRBV29-1 and TRBJ2-5; possible D gene TRBD1, 5 bases. CDR1 is SQVTM, CDR2 ANQGSEA, per germline. The CDR3 contains 13 residues. V lost 4 bases to trimming and J lost 5 bases, with 14 bases between them. CDR3 amino acids: CSVGQFEWETQYF. As DNA, the CDR3 is TGCAGCGTTGGACAGTTCGAGTGGGAGACCCAGTACTTC.

This clonotype has at least ten counts. The chain uses TRBV7-2 and TRBJ2-1; TRBD2 aligns across 13 bases. The CDR3 is 19 amino acids. Germline V gene data show CDR1 as SGHTA and CDR2 as FQGNSA. The trim removed 2 bases at V and 0 bases at J, leaving 7 bases unmatched. CDR3 nucleotide sequence: TGTGCCAGCAGCTTATCGGGACTAGCGGGGATAAGCTCCTACAATGAGCAGTTCTTC. Its protein product is CASSLSGLAGISSYNEQFF.